This TCR beta chain was recovered during a study of radiotherapy plus CTLA-4 blockade in lung cancer. About the research overall: Disease control was seen in over 25% of patients, objective responses in 18%.

TCRdb keeps only in-frame clones here, not all; method: immunoSEQ multiplex PCR. Of about 46,000 clones in the sample, about three quarters are singletons; the top ten hold 2% to 3%. In regard to this clone: Its antigen is still unknown.

Patients with chemo-refractory metastatic non-small-cell lung cancer received focal radiation plus CTLA-4 blockade with ipilimumab. The CDR3 is 17 amino acids. V gave up 0 bases and J gave up 5 bases, with 19 bases separating them. Germline CDR1 reads SGHTA; CDR2 reads FQGNSA. Overall study findings and caveats: After treatment with radiotherapy plus ipilimumab, TCR clones that came from the tumor expanded in blood. Early shifts in blood T cell clones, with interferon-beta, reportedly predicted response best.

The sequence was collected from a human donor with non-small cell lung cancer whose response to radiotherapy plus ipilimumab could not be evaluated. This specimen was peripheral blood, taken from a patient treated with radiotherapy plus ipilimumab. This chain uses TRBV7-2 with TRBJ1-1, with D perhaps matching TRBD1 (6 bases). The CDR3 here is CASSLAVSTGRVTEAFF. CDR3 DNA sequence: TGTGCCAGCAGCTTAGCCGTTTCGACAGGTAGGGTAACTGAAGCTTTCTTT.